Detailed here is one TCR beta chain. The entry originates in a study of T cells after yellow fever vaccination. It was through 5'RACE template switching that TCR cDNA was made, with a universal primer site and UMIs added. TCRdb redid the calling of the 5' RACE reads with MiXCR, one entry per CDR3 protein. The table has a few hundred thousand distinct CDR3 sequences, approximately 19% seen once; the top ten hold about 18%. The CDR3 has 14 amino acids. The V gene's germline CDR1 is MNHEY and CDR2 SVGAGI. V was trimmed by 0 bases and J by 7 bases, leaving 12 bases between them. This receptor was identified in a man aged 18 to 30 who received the YFV17D yellow fever vaccine. The V and J genes are TRBV6-5 and TRBJ1-2, with D hard to call. The source material was PBMCs, sampled before the yellow fever booster vaccination. The CDR3 region has the DNA TGTGCCAGCAGTTACTCGAATGGGATGGGTGGCTACACCTTC. Translation: CASSYSNGMGGYTF.